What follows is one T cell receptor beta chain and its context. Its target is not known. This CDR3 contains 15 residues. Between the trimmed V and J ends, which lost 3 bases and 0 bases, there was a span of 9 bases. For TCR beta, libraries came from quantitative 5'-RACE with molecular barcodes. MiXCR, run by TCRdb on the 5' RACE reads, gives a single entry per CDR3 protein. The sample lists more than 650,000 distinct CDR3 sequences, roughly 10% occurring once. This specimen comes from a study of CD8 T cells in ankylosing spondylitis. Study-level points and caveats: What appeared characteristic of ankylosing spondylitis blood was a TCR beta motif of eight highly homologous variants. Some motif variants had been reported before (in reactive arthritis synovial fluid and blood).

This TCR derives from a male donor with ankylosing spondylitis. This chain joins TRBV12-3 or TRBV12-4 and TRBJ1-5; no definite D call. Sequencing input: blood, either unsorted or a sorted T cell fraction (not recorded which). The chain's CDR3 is CASSFDRASNQPQHF. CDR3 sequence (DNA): TGTGCCAGCAGTTTTGATCGTGCTAGCAATCAGCCCCAGCATTTT.